The next 9 T cell receptor beta chains were all read from a single sample in a study of PD-1 blockade in classical Hodgkin lymphoma. TCRdb's table, derived via immunoSEQ multiplex PCR, lists solely in-frame clones and lacks some. Of fewer than 25,000 clones in the sample, more than 80% were seen once. Patients all relapsed after autologous stem cell transplantation, and there was variation in brentuximab vedotin exposure. The sequencing used peripheral blood mononuclear cells (PBMCs), collected before the second cycle of nivolumab. The source is a human donor with classical Hodgkin lymphoma.

The V gene is TRBV7-9, the J gene TRBJ1-4, with TRBD1 matching over 8 bases. V lost 1 base, J lost 4 bases, and 11 bases stayed unmatched. CDR3 length equals 18 residues. Germline values: CDR1 SEHNR, CDR2 FQNEAQ (reference sequence). CDR3 DNA sequence: TGTGCCAGCAGCTTAGGTGTCAGGTCAGGGGGCAGTAATGAAAAACTGTTTTTT. Its translation: CASSLGVRSGGSNEKLFF. The whole variable domain, filled in from reference TRBV7-9 and TRBJ1-4, reads DTGVSQNPRHKITKRGQNVTFRCDPISEHNRLYWYRQTLGQGPEFLTYFQNEAQLEKSRLLSDRFSAERPKGSFSTLEIQRTEQGDSAMYLCASSLGVRSGGSNEKLFFGSGTQLSVL.

The genes are TRBV19 and TRBJ2-3; 13 nucleotides match TRBD2. J lost 2 bases, V lost 5 bases, and 4 bases had no gene match. From germline, CDR1 is LNHDA and CDR2 SQIVND (reference sequence). The length of the CDR3 is 16 residues. The DNA for the CDR3 is TGTGCCAGTAGTGCCGGACTAGCGGGGGTCACAGATACGCAGTATTTT. Its protein is CASSAGLAGVTDTQYF.

The chain employs TRBV6-6 and TRBJ1-5; D ambiguous. Germline V gives CDR1 MNHNY, CDR2 SVGAGI (reference sequence). The CDR3 extends over 13 amino acids. V was trimmed by 2 bases and J by 3 bases, leaving 5 bases between them. CDR3 bases: TGTGCCAGCAGTTACGAGGTCAATCAGCCCCAGCATTTT. Its translation: CASSYEVNQPQHF.

The J gene is TRBJ1-1, the V gene TRBV2; 8 nucleotides align to TRBD1. After removal of 6 bases from V and 7 bases from J, the junction contained 10 bases not matched to a gene. Germline V gene data show CDR1 as SNHLY and CDR2 as FYNNEI. There are 14 residues in the CDR3. The CDR3: CASSPRGRVIEAFF. DNA for the CDR3: TGTGCCAGCAGCCCCAGGGGGCGCGTTATTGAAGCTTTCTTT.

This clone showed up just a few times. CDR3 in amino acids: CASSSSGAPNQPQHF. The CDR3, as DNA: TGTGCCAGCAGCTCGTCAGGGGCGCCCAATCAGCCCCAGCATTTT. V gene TRBV7-9 combines with J gene TRBJ1-5; tentative D call: TRBD1 (6 bases). The CDR3 sequence is 15 residues long. CDR1 and CDR2 (germline): SEHNR, FQNEAQ (reference sequence). Deletions cut 4 bases from V and 3 bases from J, with 13 bases between.

This sequence joins TRBV2 and TRBJ1-2; D is possibly TRBD1 (5 bases). V gave up 0 bases and J gave up 2 bases, with 13 bases separating them. The CDR3 is 16 amino acids. CDR1 SNHLY and CDR2 FYNNEI come from the germline V gene. The CDR3 region is CASSEALFGGNYGYTF. CDR3 bases: TGTGCCAGCAGTGAAGCGCTCTTTGGGGGGAACTATGGCTACACCTTC.

The gene calls are TRBV5-1 and TRBJ1-1; possibly TRBD1 for D (5 bases). The CDR3 spans 13 residues. CDR1 is SGHRS and CDR2 is YFSETQ in the germline V gene. V dropped 5 bases and J dropped 5 bases, with 13 bases sitting between them. This CDR3 is CASRLEGWTEAFF. In nucleotides, the CDR3 is TGCGCCAGCAGATTAGAGGGGTGGACTGAAGCTTTCTTT.

This clone was counted a single time. The rearrangement uses TRBV7-9 and TRBJ2-6; D not certain. Trimming removed 5 bases at V and 4 bases at J, with 9 bases between. This CDR3 spans 14 amino acids. The germline V gene encodes CDR1 SEHNR and CDR2 FQNEAQ (reference sequence). This chain's CDR3 is CASSRSGGANVLTF. As DNA, the CDR3 is TGTGCCAGCAGCCGCAGTGGGGGGGCCAACGTCCTGACTTTC.

The chain joins TRBV19 to TRBJ1-4; TRBD1 is a possible D gene (5 bases). Trimming pared 10 bases from V and 5 bases from J, leaving 11 bases between. This CDR3 has 12 amino acids. Germline-derived CDR1 and CDR2 are LNHDA and SQIVND (reference sequence). CDR3 DNA: TGTGCCACCCAGGGTGTGAATGAAAAACTGTTTTTT. It yields the protein CATQGVNEKLFF.